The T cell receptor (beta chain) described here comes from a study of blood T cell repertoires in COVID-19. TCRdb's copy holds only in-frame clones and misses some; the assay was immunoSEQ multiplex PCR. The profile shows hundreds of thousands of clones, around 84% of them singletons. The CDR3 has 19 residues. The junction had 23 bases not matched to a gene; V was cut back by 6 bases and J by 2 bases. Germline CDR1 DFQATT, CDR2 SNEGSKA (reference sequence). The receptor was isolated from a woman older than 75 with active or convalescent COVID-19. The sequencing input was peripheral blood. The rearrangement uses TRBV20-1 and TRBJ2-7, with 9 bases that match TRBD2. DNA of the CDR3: TGCAGTGCCAGTGGGAGAGCTCCGGGTAGCGGGAGCTCCCCCTACGAGCAGTACTTC. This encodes CSASGRAPGSGSSPYEQYF.